This T cell receptor (beta chain) was sequenced during a study of shared clonotypes between healthy human individuals (dated by TCRdb to the early 2020s). With regard to the full study: The cohort comprised two women and three men aged 18 to 49 years. Blood TCR repertoires of roughly 5 healthy adults were deeply sequenced to estimate repertoire size and the extent of clonotype sharing between individuals. Per donor, three plates each were used for CD4 naive and CD4 memory, two for CD8 naive, and one for CD8 memory. To increase sequencing depth and limit assay-specific biases, TCR repertoire library preparation and sequencing were carried out by different laboratories using diverse techniques. Between about 0.85 and 10 billion PBMCs per donor were obtained by leukapheresis. Paper-wide results and their limitations: Naive subsets generally had larger estimated clonotype richness than memory subsets. Only blood was sampled, and tissue TCR repertoires likely differ from those in blood. Pairwise subsampling led to the expectation that sequencing depth would affect the degree of clonotype sharing among donors. Clonotypes shared by all four sorted-subset donors showed higher generation probabilities than non-shared clonotypes. About 5% of naive CD4, roughly 3.6% of naive CD8, about 2.5% of memory CD4, and 0.35% to 0.4% of memory CD8 clonotypes were shared across several donors. Even with the large sequencing depth, rarefaction of the sorted-subset datasets indicated that sequencing was incomplete. Because the study included only a small number of donors, the genetic and exposure-history diversity represented was limited.

Using the deep immunoSEQ assay, multiplex PCR amplified TCR CDR3 regions from genomic DNA. For each cell subset, the extracted genomic DNA was distributed evenly across all wells of several immunoSEQ 96-well plates, and each plate served as one replicate. For sorted subsets, each replicate PCR was loaded with approximately 190 ng genomic DNA, equivalent to about 30,000 T cell genomes. Purified libraries were quantified with a Qubit 3.0 fluorometer, sized on a Bioanalyzer 2100, and re-quantified with the KAPA Library Quantification kit. Every immunoSEQ 96-well plate was sequenced on a separate single-read 150-cycle Illumina NextSeq 550 flow cell. The paper's data handling went like this. Because only junctional sequences without quality scores were contained in the immunoSEQ output, filtering matching that applied to full-length reads could not be performed. Sequences were annotated with PyIR, a Python wrapper for IgBLAST v1.9, and V/J genes and CDR3 were assigned using IMGT germline references. Reads were filtered out if the reads had weak V/J assignments (E-value above 1e-6), no CDR3, stop codons, out-of-frame junctions, or ambiguous translated residues. A V3J clonotype was defined by an identical inferred V gene, J gene, and CDR3 amino acid sequence. To compute the percentage overlap between repertoires, the number of shared unique clonotypes was divided by the size of the smaller repertoire. Three approaches were used to assess repertoire richness: RTK rarefaction, the Chao1 estimator, and Recon v2.1 estimates of unobserved clonotypes. OLGA was used to compute generation probabilities for all TCRbeta clonotypes that the gDNA method yielded from four donors. TCRdb mirrors the immuneACCESS table, restricted to in-frame sequences. Some clones are absent from its copies; in checked studies, under half trace to an unresolved V gene, and the reason for the others is unknown. V, J and clone size reflect that table, while D and trimming were determined from the DNA. In all, the sample holds 650,000 to 800,000 clones, and 72% of those were seen once. Of the sample, around 1.7% falls within the top ten clones.

The donors were healthy, HIV-negative adults with no recently reported acute infections or vaccinations. Only Caucasian adults living in Nashville, Tennessee, USA were represented among the donors. CD4+ T cells were enriched by magnetic negative selection; naive cells were then positively selected on CD45RA, and the negative fraction formed the memory subset. Blood was obtained by leukapheresis, after which PBMCs were separated by Ficoll-Histopaque density gradient centrifugation and cryopreserved in liquid nitrogen vapor phase. Analytical flow cytometry was used to check the purity and quantity of every magnetically sorted T cell population. From each sorted fraction, genomic DNA was isolated and quantified by UV absorbance on a Nanodrop 2000c. Comment on this clone: Its specific antigen is unknown. One base away there is no much larger clone; base qualities are not given.

Via the germline V gene, CDR1 is SNHLY and CDR2 FYNNEI. Trimmed from V: 3 bases; trimmed from J: 7 bases; junction bases lacking a gene match: 7. The CDR3 runs 15 residues from the cysteine to the phenylalanine. Left in the record is the CDR3 DNA by itself, 45 bases read in frame from the first base. The receptor comes from a woman younger than 45 in good health. Recombination connected TRBV2 to TRBJ2-2, and 8 bases in between align with TRBD1. Sequencing was carried out using memory CD4+ T cells sorted from blood. This specimen's cell subset or site label, interpreted: CD45RA-negative fraction. The CDR3 reads as follows: CASSDRGQRNGELFF. The bases read TGTGCCAGCAGTGACAGGGGGCAAAGGAACGGGGAGCTGTTTTTT.